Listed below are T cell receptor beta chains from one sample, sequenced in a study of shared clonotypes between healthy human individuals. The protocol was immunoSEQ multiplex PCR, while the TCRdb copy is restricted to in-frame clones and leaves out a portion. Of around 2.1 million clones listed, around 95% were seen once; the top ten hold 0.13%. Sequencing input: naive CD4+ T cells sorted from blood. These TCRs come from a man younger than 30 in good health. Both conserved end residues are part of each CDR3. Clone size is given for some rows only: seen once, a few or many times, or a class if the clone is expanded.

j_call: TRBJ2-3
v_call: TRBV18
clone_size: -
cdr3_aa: CASSPPLNSFTQYF

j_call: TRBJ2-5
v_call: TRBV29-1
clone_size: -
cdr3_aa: CSVAIGSRETQYF

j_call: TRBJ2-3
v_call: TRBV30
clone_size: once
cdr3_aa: CARGGTLSGDTQYF

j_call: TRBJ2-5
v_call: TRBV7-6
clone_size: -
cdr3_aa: CASSLEVRETQYF

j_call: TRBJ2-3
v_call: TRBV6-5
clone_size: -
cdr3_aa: CASSYLTSADTQYF

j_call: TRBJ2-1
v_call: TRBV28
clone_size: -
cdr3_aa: CATRGQSYNEQFF

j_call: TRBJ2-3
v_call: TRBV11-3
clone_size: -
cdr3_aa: CASSLALSTRAEYF

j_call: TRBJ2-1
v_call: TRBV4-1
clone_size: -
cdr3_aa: CASSRGPGTTYNEQFF

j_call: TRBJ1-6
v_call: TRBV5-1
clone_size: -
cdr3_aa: CASSSRETNSPLHF

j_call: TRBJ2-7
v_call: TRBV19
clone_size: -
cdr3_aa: CATRGYSYEQYF

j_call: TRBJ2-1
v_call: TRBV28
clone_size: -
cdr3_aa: CASSLTLPGEQFF

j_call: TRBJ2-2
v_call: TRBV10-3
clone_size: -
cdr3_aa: CAISEGTSNTGELFF

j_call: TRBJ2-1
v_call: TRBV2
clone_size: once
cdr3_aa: CASNGKSSYNEQFF

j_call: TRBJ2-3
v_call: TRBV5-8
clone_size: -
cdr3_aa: CASSLAGQGNYF

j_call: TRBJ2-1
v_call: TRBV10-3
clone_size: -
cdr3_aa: CAIRPGLASHNEQFF

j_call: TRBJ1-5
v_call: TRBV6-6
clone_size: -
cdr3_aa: CASSPAGLSNQPQHF

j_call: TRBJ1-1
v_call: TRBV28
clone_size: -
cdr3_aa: CASSLSRQGAFF

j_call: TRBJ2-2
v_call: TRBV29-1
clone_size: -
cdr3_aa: CSVVRDTGELFF

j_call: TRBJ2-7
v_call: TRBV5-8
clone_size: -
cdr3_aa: CASSLWSLGQGAYEQYF

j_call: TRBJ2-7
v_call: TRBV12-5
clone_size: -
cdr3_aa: CASPPQGFYEQYF

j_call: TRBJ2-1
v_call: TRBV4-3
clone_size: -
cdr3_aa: CASSQEGYGIGEQFF

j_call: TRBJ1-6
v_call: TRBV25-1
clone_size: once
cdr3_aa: CASSQTGFNSPLHF

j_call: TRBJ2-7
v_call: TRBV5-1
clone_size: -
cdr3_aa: CASSWGQVPSYEQYF

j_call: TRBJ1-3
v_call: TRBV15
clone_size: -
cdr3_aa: CATSRVHPGIGNTIYF

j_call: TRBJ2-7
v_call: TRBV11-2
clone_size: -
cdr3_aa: CASSFTDTAHEQYF

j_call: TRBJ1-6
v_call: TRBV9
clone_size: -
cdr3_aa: CASRTDRGQGNSPLHF

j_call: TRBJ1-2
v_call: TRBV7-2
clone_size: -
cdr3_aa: CASSLELSGTYGYTF

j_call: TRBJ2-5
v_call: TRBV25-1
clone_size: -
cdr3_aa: CASSEWGGVKETQYF

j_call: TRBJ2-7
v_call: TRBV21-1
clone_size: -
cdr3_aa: CASSTRPNLIAGPIYEQYF

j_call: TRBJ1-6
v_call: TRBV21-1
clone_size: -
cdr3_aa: CASSKRGHRKGQGDNSPLHF

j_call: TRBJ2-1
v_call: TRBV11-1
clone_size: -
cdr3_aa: CASSLGDSYNEQFF

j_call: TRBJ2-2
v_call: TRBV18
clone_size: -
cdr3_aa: CASSPDRNTGELFF

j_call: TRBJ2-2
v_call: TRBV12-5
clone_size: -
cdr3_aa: CASGDSRDRGNNTGELFF

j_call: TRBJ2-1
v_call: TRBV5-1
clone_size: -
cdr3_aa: CASSIQGLDSSYNEQFF

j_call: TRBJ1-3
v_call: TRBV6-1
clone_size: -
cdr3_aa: CASSETRVGGNTIYF

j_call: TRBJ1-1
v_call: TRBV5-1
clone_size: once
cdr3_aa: CASSLQPMNTEAFF

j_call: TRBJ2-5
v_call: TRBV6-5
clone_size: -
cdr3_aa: CASSRGTNQETQYF

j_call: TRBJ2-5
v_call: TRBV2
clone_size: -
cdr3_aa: CASKQLAGGYPQETQYF

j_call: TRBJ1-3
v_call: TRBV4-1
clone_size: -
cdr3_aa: CASSQEPGAGNTIYF

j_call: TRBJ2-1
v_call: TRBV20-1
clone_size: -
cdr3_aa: CSAESGDEQFF

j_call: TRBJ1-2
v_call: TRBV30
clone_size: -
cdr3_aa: CACSLGNYGYTF

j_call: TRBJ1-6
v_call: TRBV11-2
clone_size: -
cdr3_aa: CASSSAFVGQGAYNSPLHF

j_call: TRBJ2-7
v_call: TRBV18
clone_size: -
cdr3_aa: CASSPFPVEGPYEQYF

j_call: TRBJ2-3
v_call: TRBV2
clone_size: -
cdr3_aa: CASRGRPTDTQYF